This TCR beta chain originates from a study of Ad26.COV2.S vaccination and SARS-CoV-2 variants. Study-wide results and limits: The study found similar non-spike TCR breadth in vaccine and placebo recipients.

Trimming took off 5 bases at V and 1 base at J, with 10 bases between the two ends. This CDR3 has 14 amino acids. Germline V gene sequence: CDR1 SGHTA, CDR2 FQGTGA. Measured with immunoSEQ multiplex PCR; TCRdb has only the in-frame clones, and not every one. Here the sample spans approximately 97,000 clones, 80% being singletons. Concerning this clone: Its target is unknown.

This sequence joins TRBV7-3 and TRBJ2-3, with D maybe TRBD1 (6 bases). This TCR was sampled from a human donor who had recovered from COVID-19. The sequencing used peripheral blood, collected after recovery from COVID-19. Written as DNA, the CDR3 is TGTGCCAGCAGCCAGGGACACGGCACAGATACGCAGTATTTT. It is translated as CASSQGHGTDTQYF.